The 19 T cell receptor beta chains reported below all come from one sample, sequenced in a study of regulatory T cells in long-lasting Graves disease. Through Arm-PCR of CDR3 regions and iRepertoire HTBI primers, TCR beta libraries were built. MiXCR, run by TCRdb on the multiplex PCR reads, gives a single entry per CDR3 protein. The sample records 550,000 to 700,000 distinct CDR3 sequences, 15% to 20% being singletons. Documented time point: newly diagnosed GD, antithyroid drugs for less than 3 months. PBMC-extracted RNA yielded the TCR library. These same records also appear under a second study, on T cells in Graves' hyperthyroidism and ophthalmopathy.

The sequencing used peripheral blood mononuclear cells (PBMCs), collected at new diagnosis, from a patient treated with antithyroid drugs. All receptors derive from a man between 18 and 29 years old with Graves disease.

With regard to this clonotype: A read error is possible here, since a much larger clone lies one base away. This chain links TRBV12-5 with TRBJ2-5; perhaps TRBD2 as D (6 bases). V gave up 3 bases and J gave up 0 bases, with 14 bases separating them. The CDR3 totals 16 residues. CDR1 is LGHNT and CDR2 is FRNRAP in the germline V gene. Here the CDR3 reads CASGFEASAYQETQYF. DNA for the CDR3: TGTGCTAGTGGTTTTGAGGCTAGCGCGTACCAAGAGACCCAGTACTTC.

In its sample, this clonotype was seen many times. V gene TRBV27 combines with J gene TRBJ2-7; D assignment may be TRBD1 or TRBD2 (6 bases each). With 5 bases removed from V and 4 bases from J, the gap between germline ends came to 21 bases. The CDR3 is 16 amino acids. The germline V gene encodes CDR1 MNHEY and CDR2 SMNVEV (reference sequence). In nucleotides, the CDR3 is TGTGCCAGCAGTGAAAGGGACTCACAGGGATTTTACGAGCAGTACTTC. The encoded protein is CASSERDSQGFYEQYF.

This chain links TRBV11-2 with TRBJ2-7, with 9 nucleotides matching TRBD2. The CDR3 is 14 amino acids. CDR1 and CDR2 (germline): SGHAT, FQNNGV. With 3 bases clipped from V and 6 bases from J, the junction kept 6 bases outside the gene matches. CDR3 nucleotides: TGTGCCAGCAGCTTTCAAGCGGGGGGTTCCGAGCAGTACTTC. It encodes CASSFQAGGSEQYF.

The chain couples TRBV6-5 to TRBJ2-5, with 15 bases fitting TRBD2. The CDR3 is made up of 17 amino acids. Germline V gene data show CDR1 as MNHEY and CDR2 as SVGAGI. V shed 2 bases and J 5 bases; nucleotides not matched to a gene: 6. CDR3 loop: CASSYIGLAGGPETQYF. The DNA for the CDR3 is TGTGCCAGCAGTTACATAGGACTAGCGGGAGGGCCGGAGACCCAGTACTTC.

This clonotype has more than one count but fewer than ten. The V and J genes are TRBV14 and TRBJ1-1; D is possibly TRBD1 (5 bases). The CDR3 sequence is 15 residues long. Germline lookup yields CDR1 SGHDN and CDR2 FVKESK. The V and J ends lost 1 base and 1 base respectively, with 10 bases between them. The CDR3 loop is CASSQGGTANTEAFF. The CDR3 region has the DNA TGTGCCAGCAGCCAAGGGGGGACCGCGAACACTGAAGCTTTCTTT.

The chain has TRBV29-1 and TRBJ2-6; D is uncertain. This CDR3 has 20 residues. CDR1 SQVTM and CDR2 ANQGSEA come from the germline V gene. V was cut by 0 bases and J by 0 bases, with 21 bases left in between. In DNA, the CDR3 is TGCAGCGTTGAAGATCGGCGGTACAGCCGAGATGCCTCTGGGGCCAACGTCCTGACTTTC. Its protein is CSVEDRRYSRDASGANVLTF.

This clonotype was picked up many times. The V call is TRBV15, the J call TRBJ2-1; TRBD1 matches 7 bases. Germline V gene lookup returns CDR1 LNHNV and CDR2 YYDKDF (reference sequence). The CDR3 spans 16 residues. V lost 0 bases and J lost 6; bases outside the gene matches: 8. CDR3 amino acids: CATSRELGDRVNEQFF. CDR3 nucleotide sequence: TGTGCCACCAGCAGAGAATTGGGAGACAGGGTCAATGAGCAGTTCTTC. The entire variable domain, with the rest obtained from reference TRBV15 and TRBJ2-1, is as follows: DAMVIQNPRYQVTQFGKPVTLSCSQTLNHNVMYWYQQKSSQAPKLLFHYYDKDFNNEADTPDNFQSRRPNTSFCFLDIRSPGLGDTAMYLCATSRELGDRVNEQFFGPGTRLTVL.

The table lists this clonotype with many counts. The chain couples TRBV9 to TRBJ1-4; no firm D call. The germline gives CDR1 SGDLS, CDR2 YYNGEE. The length of the CDR3 is 14 residues. Trimming stripped 0 bases from V and 5 bases from J, with 8 bases between. The CDR3 region is CASSVEGDNEKLFF. In DNA form, the CDR3 reads TGTGCCAGCAGCGTAGAGGGAGACAATGAAAAACTGTTTTTT.

This chain uses TRBV5-1 with TRBJ2-1; D remains unclear. The ends were cut back, 4 bases at V and 5 bases at J, with 7 bases in the middle. CDR1 SGHRS and CDR2 YFSETQ come from the germline V gene. This CDR3 region has 12 residues. DNA for the CDR3: TGCGCCAGCAGCAAAGGAAACAATGAGCAGTTCTTC. Protein: CASSKGNNEQFF.

The J gene is TRBJ2-1, the V gene TRBV6-9; unclear D gene. Looked up from germline, CDR1 is MNHGY and CDR2 is SVAAGI. Trimming cost V 3 bases and J 8 bases, with 11 bases left between them. CDR3 length: 13 residues. CDR3 in amino acids: CASSYSDAYEQFF. The DNA of the CDR3 is TGTGCCAGCAGTTACTCTGATGCATATGAGCAGTTCTTC.

At least ten counts were recorded for this clonotype. The chain uses TRBV30 and TRBJ1-2; D call uncertain. V was shortened by 0 bases and J by 2 bases, with 7 bases between the two germline ends. Germline CDR1 and CDR2: GTSNPN and SVGIG (reference sequence). CDR3 size: 13 residues. CDR3 loop: CAWSVRRNYGYTF. The CDR3 bases are TGTGCCTGGAGTGTACGACGGAACTATGGCTACACCTTC.

CDR3 DNA: TGTGCCAGCAGTTCTCGGGACAGGTTGAGCTACAATGAGCAGTTCTTC. It encodes CASSSRDRLSYNEQFF. The rearrangement joins TRBV6-2 or TRBV6-3 to TRBJ2-1, with 8 positions matching TRBD1. Germline values: CDR1 MNHEY, CDR2 SVGEGT. The CDR3 spans 16 residues. V gave up 4 bases and J gave up 3 bases; unmatched junction bases: 8.

Turning to this clonotype: Sequence at one end of the junction differs from germline and may be a read error. The V call is TRBV6-2 or TRBV6-3, the J call TRBJ2-1; D ambiguous. From germline, CDR1 is MNHEY and CDR2 SVGEGT. This CDR3 comprises 16 residues. CDR3 bases: TGTGCCAGCAGTGACTCGACGGTTAGCTCCTACAATGAGCAGTTCTTC. Protein product: CASSDSTVSSYNEQFF.

This clonotype was detected ten times or more. This chain uses TRBV28 with TRBJ1-5; no definite D call. V gave up 2 bases and J gave up 6 bases, with 5 bases separating them. The length of the CDR3 is 12 residues. CDR1 MDHEN and CDR2 SYDVKM come from the germline V gene. CDR3 loop: CASSLTGQPQHF. The CDR3 DNA sequence: TGTGCCAGCAGTTTAACGGGTCAGCCCCAGCATTTT.

This clonotype appeared many times. V usage is TRBV7-9 and J usage is TRBJ2-1; 9 bases align to TRBD1. This CDR3 contains 16 residues. The trim removed 5 bases at V and 9 bases at J, leaving 14 bases unmatched. Per the germline V gene, CDR1 is SEHNR and CDR2 is FQNEAQ (reference sequence). For the CDR3, the DNA is TGTGCCAGCAGCATTACCGGGACAGGGCGTTTCGGTGAGCAGTTCTTC. This codes for CASSITGTGRFGEQFF.

This clonotype was observed at least ten times. This chain uses TRBV6-1 with TRBJ1-2; D is possibly TRBD1 (6 bases). CDR1 is MNHNS and CDR2 is SASEGT in the germline V gene. The CDR3 length is 16 residues. V was cut by 5 bases and J by 4 bases, with 20 bases left in between. CDR3 nucleotides: TGTGCCAGCAGTCTAAGGGTGGGGGGGCAAGGCTATGGCTACACCTTC. It codes for CASSLRVGGQGYGYTF.

This clonotype was observed at least ten times. The chain uses TRBV11-2 and TRBJ2-3; perhaps TRBD1 as D (6 bases). The V end lost 1 base, the J end lost 1 base, and 12 bases lay between the germline ends. The CDR3 consists of 16 residues. Germline V lookup: CDR1 SGHAT, CDR2 FQNNGV. The CDR3 loop reads CASSLGGLGGTDTQYF. CDR3 DNA: TGTGCCAGCAGCTTAGGGGGGCTGGGGGGCACAGATACGCAGTATTTT.

The rearrangement links TRBV4-1 to TRBJ2-2; 12 nucleotides line up with TRBD2. The germline V gene has CDR1 MGHRA and CDR2 YSYEKL. This CDR3 spans 17 amino acids. Germline trimming cut 1 base from V and 6 bases from J; bases unmatched to any gene: 6. The CDR3 coding sequence is TGCGCCAGCAGCCAAGGACTAGCGGGAGTACTGGCCGGGGAGCTGTTTTTT. Its protein product is CASSQGLAGVLAGELFF.

This clonotype was picked up many times. The CDR3 DNA is TGCAGTGCAGAGCCCGGGACGGTCAGCACAGATACGCAGTATTTT. Its translation is CSAEPGTVSTDTQYF. The chain has TRBV20-1 and TRBJ2-3; either TRBD1 or TRBD2 may fit D (5 bases each). V shed 6 bases and J shed 0 bases, with 16 bases lying between them. CDR1 is DFQATT and CDR2 is SNEGSKA in the germline V gene (reference sequence). This CDR3 region has 15 residues.